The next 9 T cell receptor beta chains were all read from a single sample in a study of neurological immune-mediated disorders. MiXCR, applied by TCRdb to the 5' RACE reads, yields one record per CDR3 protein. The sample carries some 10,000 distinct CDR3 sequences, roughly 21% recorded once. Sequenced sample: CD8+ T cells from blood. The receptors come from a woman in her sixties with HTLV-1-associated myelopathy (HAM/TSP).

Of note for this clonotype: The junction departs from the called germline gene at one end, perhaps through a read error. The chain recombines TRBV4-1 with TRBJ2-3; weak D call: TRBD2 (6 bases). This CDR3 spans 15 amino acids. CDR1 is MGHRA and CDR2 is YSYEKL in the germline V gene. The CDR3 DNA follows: TGCGCTAGCAACCAAGTGGAGGGTTCACCGAATACGCAGTATTTT. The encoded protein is CASNQVEGSPNTQYF.

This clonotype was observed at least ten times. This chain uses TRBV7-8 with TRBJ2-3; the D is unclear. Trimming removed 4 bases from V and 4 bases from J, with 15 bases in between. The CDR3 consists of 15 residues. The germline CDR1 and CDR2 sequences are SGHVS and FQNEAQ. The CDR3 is CASSSMSDLADTQYF. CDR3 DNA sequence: TGTGCCAGCAGCTCGATGTCAGATTTGGCAGATACGCAGTATTTT.

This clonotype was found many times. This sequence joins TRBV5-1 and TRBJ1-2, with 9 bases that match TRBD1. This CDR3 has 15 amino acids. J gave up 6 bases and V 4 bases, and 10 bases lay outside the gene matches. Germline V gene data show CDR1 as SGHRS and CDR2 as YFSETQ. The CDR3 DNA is TGCGCCAGCAGCCTGAACAGGGGGCAGGGGGATGGCTACACCTTC. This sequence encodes CASSLNRGQGDGYTF. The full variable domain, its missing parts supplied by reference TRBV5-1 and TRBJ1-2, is KAGVTQTPRYLIKTRGQQVTLSCSPISGHRSVSWYQQTPGQGLQFLFEYFSETQRNKGNFPGRFSGRQFSNSRSEMNVSTLELGDSALYLCASSLNRGQGDGYTFGSGTRLTVV.

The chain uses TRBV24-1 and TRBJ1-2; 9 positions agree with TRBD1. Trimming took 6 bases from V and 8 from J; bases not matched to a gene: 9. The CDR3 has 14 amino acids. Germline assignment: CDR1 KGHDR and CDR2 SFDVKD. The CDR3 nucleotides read TGTGCCACCAGTCCACGGGACAGGGTTGGCGGCTACACCTTC. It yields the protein CATSPRDRVGGYTF.

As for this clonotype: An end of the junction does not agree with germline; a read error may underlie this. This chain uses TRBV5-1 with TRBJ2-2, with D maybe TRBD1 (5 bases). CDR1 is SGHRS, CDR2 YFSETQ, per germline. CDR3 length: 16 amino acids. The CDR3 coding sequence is TGCGCCAGCAGCTCCACAGGCAGACCGAACACCTGGGAGCTGTTTTTT. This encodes CASSSTGRPNTWELFF.

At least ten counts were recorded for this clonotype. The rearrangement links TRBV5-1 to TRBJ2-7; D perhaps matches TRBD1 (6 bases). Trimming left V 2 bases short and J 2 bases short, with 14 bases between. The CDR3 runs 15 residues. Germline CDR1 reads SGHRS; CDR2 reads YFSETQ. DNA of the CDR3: TGCGCCAGCAGCTTCGAGATCCAGGGGCCCTACGAGCAGTACTTC. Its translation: CASSFEIQGPYEQYF.

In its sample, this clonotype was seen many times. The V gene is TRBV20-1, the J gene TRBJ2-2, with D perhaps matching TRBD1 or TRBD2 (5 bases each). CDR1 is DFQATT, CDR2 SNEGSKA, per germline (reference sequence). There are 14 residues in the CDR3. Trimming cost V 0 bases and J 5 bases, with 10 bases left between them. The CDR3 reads CSARDGTETGELFF. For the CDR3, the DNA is TGCAGTGCTAGAGATGGGACGGAGACCGGGGAGCTGTTTTTT.

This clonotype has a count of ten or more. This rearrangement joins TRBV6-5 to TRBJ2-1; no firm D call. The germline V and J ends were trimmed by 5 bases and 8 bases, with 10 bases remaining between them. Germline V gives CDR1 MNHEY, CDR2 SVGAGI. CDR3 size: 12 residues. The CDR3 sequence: CASSRGWDEQFF. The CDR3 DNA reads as TGTGCCAGCAGTCGAGGTTGGGATGAGCAGTTCTTC.

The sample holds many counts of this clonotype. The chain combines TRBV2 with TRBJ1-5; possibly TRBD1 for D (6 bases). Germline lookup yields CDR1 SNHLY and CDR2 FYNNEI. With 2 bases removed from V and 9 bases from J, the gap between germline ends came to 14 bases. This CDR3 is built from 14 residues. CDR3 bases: TGTGCCAGCAGTGAATACGGGGGGGGCGGGCCCCAGCATTTT. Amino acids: CASSEYGGGGPQHF.